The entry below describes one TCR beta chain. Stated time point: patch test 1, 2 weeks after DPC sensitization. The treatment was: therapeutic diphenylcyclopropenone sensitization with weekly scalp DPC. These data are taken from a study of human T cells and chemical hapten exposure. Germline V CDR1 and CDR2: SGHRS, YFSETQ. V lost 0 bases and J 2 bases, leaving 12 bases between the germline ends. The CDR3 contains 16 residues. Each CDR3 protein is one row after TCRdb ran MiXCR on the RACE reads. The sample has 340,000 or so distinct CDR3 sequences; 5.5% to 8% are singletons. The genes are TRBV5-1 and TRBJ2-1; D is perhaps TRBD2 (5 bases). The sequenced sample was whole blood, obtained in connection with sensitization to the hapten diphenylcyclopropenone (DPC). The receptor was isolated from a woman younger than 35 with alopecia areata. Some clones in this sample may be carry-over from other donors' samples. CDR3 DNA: TGCGCCAGCAGCTTGGCCGGGCGGGTAGCCTACAATGAGCAGTTCTTC. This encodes CASSLAGRVAYNEQFF.